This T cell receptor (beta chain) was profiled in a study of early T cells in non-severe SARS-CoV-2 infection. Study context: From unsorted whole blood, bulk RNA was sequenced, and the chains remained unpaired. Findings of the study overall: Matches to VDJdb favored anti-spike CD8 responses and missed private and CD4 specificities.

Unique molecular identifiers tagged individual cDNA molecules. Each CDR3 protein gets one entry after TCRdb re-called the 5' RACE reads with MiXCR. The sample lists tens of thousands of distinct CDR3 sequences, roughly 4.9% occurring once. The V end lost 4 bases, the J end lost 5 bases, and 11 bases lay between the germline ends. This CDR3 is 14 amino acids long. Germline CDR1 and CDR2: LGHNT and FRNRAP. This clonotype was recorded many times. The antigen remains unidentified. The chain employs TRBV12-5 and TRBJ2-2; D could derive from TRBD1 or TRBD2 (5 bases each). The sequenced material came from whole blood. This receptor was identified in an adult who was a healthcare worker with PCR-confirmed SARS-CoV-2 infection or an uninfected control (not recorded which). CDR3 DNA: TGTGCTAGTGGTTCAGGGACGGATACCGGGGAGCTGTTTTTT. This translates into CASGSGTDTGELFF.